The 17 T cell receptor beta chains in this list originate from one sample, sequenced in a study of T cells in Graves' hyperthyroidism and ophthalmopathy (dated by TCRdb to between 2018 and 2020). The receptor library was made with multiplex PCR. The sequencer listed for this sample is Illumina HiSeq 2000. The TCR beta CDR3 regions were amplified from RNA transcripts. A first-round RT-PCR of the TCR CDR3 used the HTBI primer set with the Qiagen OneStep RT-PCR kit. TCRdb itself trimmed the public reads at Q25 with fastp, ran MiXCR and retained productive beta chains. For every CDR3 protein sequence, its rows merge into one entry that carries the most common genes and DNA. A total of 250,000 to 300,000 distinct CDR3 sequences appear in this sample, about a sixth of them only once. Approximately 60% of the sample is in the top ten clones. The sample comprised blood. The receptors here all came from a woman aged 55-70 years with Graves' ophthalmopathy.

The J gene is TRBJ2-7, the V gene TRBV25-1; D could derive from TRBD1 or TRBD2 (6 bases each). Trimming left V 5 bases short and J 3 bases short, with 23 bases between. Germline V CDR1 and CDR2: MGHDK, SYGVNS. The CDR3 sequence is 17 residues long. Here the CDR3 reads CASSRRDTSDPLYEQYF. In DNA, the CDR3 is TGTGCCAGCAGTCGGCGGGACACTTCAGACCCCCTCTACGAGCAGTACTTC.

This clonotype showed up many times. The rearrangement joins TRBV6-5 to TRBJ2-7; 10 bases agree with TRBD1. This CDR3 is built from 16 residues. The ends lost 2 bases at V and 1 base at J; junction bases unmatched: 5. Germline CDR1 MNHEY, CDR2 SVGAGI. The CDR3 region is CASSYAGTGDSYEQYF. The CDR3 nucleotides are TGTGCCAGCAGTTACGCCGGGACAGGGGATTCCTACGAGCAGTACTTC.

This clonotype was observed at least ten times. V and J are TRBV10-3 and TRBJ2-7; 10 bases are a match to TRBD2. The CDR3 has 14 residues. The V and J ends lost 3 bases and 5 bases, in that order; junction bases with no gene match: 4. Germline CDR1 ENHRY, CDR2 SYGVKD. CDR3 sequence (DNA): TGTGCCATCAGTGATAGCGGGAGGAGGGACGAGCAGTACTTC. Translated: CAISDSGRRDEQYF.

The J gene is TRBJ1-2, the V gene TRBV20-1; D is possibly TRBD1 (5 bases). The CDR3 has 13 amino acids. Trimming cost V 3 bases and J 2 bases, with 10 bases left between them. Germline V lookup: CDR1 DFQATT, CDR2 SNEGSKA (reference sequence). CDR3 sequence reads: CSASGTENYGYTF. The CDR3 nucleotides are TGCAGTGCTAGCGGGACGGAAAACTATGGCTACACCTTC.

The rearrangement links TRBV18 to TRBJ2-7; TRBD1 agrees at 10 bases. The CDR3 length is 16 residues. After removal of 2 bases from V and 4 bases from J, the junction contained 8 bases not matched to a gene. From germline, CDR1 is KGHSH and CDR2 LQKENI. This CDR3 is CASSPLGGTGEYEQYF. The CDR3 DNA reads TGTGCCAGCTCACCATTAGGCGGGACAGGGGAGTACGAGCAGTACTTC.

This clonotype was observed at least ten times. The rearrangement joins TRBV6-1 to TRBJ1-1; 9 bases map to TRBD1. With 6 bases clipped from V and 3 bases from J, the junction kept 8 bases outside the gene matches. CDR1 is MNHNS, CDR2 SASEGT, per germline. CDR3 length: 15 residues. As DNA, the CDR3 is TGTGCCAGCAGCGGACAGGGGAGATCGTACACTGAAGCTTTCTTT. It is translated as CASSGQGRSYTEAFF.

This clonotype was seen at least ten times. The chain uses TRBV2 and TRBJ1-1; D not resolved. The V and J ends lost 5 bases and 4 bases respectively, with 14 bases between them. Germline loops: CDR1 SNHLY, CDR2 FYNNEI. The CDR3 spans 14 residues. This CDR3 reads CASSLARPPTEAFF. The DNA for the CDR3 is TGTGCCAGCAGTTTGGCCAGACCCCCCACTGAAGCTTTCTTT.

The chain carries TRBV18 and TRBJ1-5; 9 nucleotides match TRBD1. J gave up 0 bases and V 5 bases, and 8 bases lay outside the gene matches. CDR1 KGHSH and CDR2 LQKENI come from the germline V gene. The CDR3 consists of 17 residues. CDR3 DNA: TGTGCCAGCTCAACGACAGGGGGAAGTAATAGCAATCAGCCCCAGCATTTT. This codes for CASSTTGGSNSNQPQHF.

In this sample, this clonotype turned up once. This may come from a read error, since a much larger clone is one base off. V and J are TRBV6-2 or TRBV6-3 and TRBJ2-5; TRBD2 matches at 8 bases. Germline CDR1 and CDR2: MNHEY and SVGEGT. The length of the CDR3 is 13 residues. This CDR3 reads CASVAGLQEAQYF. DNA for the CDR3: TGTGCCAGCGTAGCGGGACTTCAAGAGGCCCAGTACTTC.

Only a few counts were recorded for this clonotype. The V gene is TRBV5-1, the J gene TRBJ1-2, with 7 bases matching TRBD1. The germline CDR1 and CDR2 sequences are SGHRS and YFSETQ. V dropped 3 bases and J dropped 4; count of bases not matched to a gene: 3. This CDR3 region has 13 residues. The CDR3 loop is CASSSGDSYGYTF. CDR3 in DNA: TGCGCCAGCAGCTCAGGGGACAGCTATGGCTACACCTTC.

The chain is built from TRBV7-9 and TRBJ2-5, with D uncertain. V gave up 7 bases and J gave up 0 bases, with 18 bases separating them. The CDR3 is made up of 16 amino acids. In germline, CDR1 is SEHNR, CDR2 FQNEAQ (reference sequence). CDR3 in DNA: TGTGCCAGCACCCCACTAAGCCCTCCTGACCAAGAGACCCAGTACTTC. Its protein product is CASTPLSPPDQETQYF.

This clonotype was observed at least ten times. The CDR3 loop reads CASRPGQWTDTQYF. In DNA form, the CDR3 reads TGTGCCAGCAGACCGGGACAATGGACAGATACGCAGTATTTT. The chain recombines TRBV6-1 with TRBJ2-3; perhaps TRBD1 as D (6 bases). The V end lost 6 bases, the J end lost 3 bases, and 13 bases lay between the germline ends. The CDR3 length is 14 residues. CDR1 is MNHNS and CDR2 is SASEGT in the germline V gene.

The chain carries TRBV20-1 and TRBJ2-7; the D is unclear. Trimming pared 6 bases from V and 3 bases from J, leaving 18 bases between. The CDR3 consists of 14 residues. CDR1 and CDR2 from the germline V gene are DFQATT and SNEGSKA (reference sequence). In nucleotides, the CDR3 is TGCAGTGCCACCTCCGGCGGCAGCCACTACGAGCAGTACTTC. This encodes CSATSGGSHYEQYF.

This clonotype was picked up many times. V gene TRBV2 combines with J gene TRBJ1-4; D gene ambiguous. Between the trimmed V and J ends, which lost 5 bases and 4 bases, there was a span of 8 bases. Germline V gene data show CDR1 as SNHLY and CDR2 as FYNNEI. CDR3 size: 13 residues. This CDR3 reads CASSPYSNEKLFF. The CDR3 region has the DNA TGTGCCAGCAGTCCATACAGTAATGAAAAACTGTTTTTT.

V and J are TRBV12-5 and TRBJ2-7, with 10 nucleotides matching TRBD2. CDR3 size: 17 residues. Germline-derived CDR1 and CDR2 are LGHNT and FRNRAP. J lost 2 bases, V lost 0 bases, and 7 bases had no gene match. The CDR3 nucleotides read TGTGCTAGTGGTTTGGTAATCCGTAGCGGGGGGCCCTACGAGCAGTACTTC. Translated: CASGLVIRSGGPYEQYF.

This clonotype was counted only a few times. J is TRBJ2-3 and V is TRBV15, with D perhaps TRBD1 or TRBD2 (5 bases each). Germline V gene sequence: CDR1 LNHNV, CDR2 YYDKDF (reference sequence). V was pared by 5 bases and J by 4 bases, with 13 bases between. CDR3 length: 14 amino acids. The CDR3 protein is CATSSGTRSDTQYF. CDR3 nucleotide sequence: TGTGCCACCAGCTCCGGGACCCGGTCAGATACGCAGTATTTT.

At least ten counts were recorded for this clonotype. V and J are TRBV18 and TRBJ1-1, with 10 bases identical to TRBD1. The CDR3 is 15 amino acids. The ends lost 3 bases at V and 3 bases at J; junction bases unmatched: 4. Germline assignment: CDR1 KGHSH and CDR2 LQKENI. CDR3 nucleotide sequence: TGTGCCAGCTCACCGACAGGGGGCCGGGACACTGAAGCTTTCTTT. This encodes CASSPTGGRDTEAFF.